This T cell receptor (beta chain) was identified in a study of T-cell reconstitution after alpha-beta-depleted transplantation in children. This clonotype showed up just a few times. Mismatch with germline at one junction end may stem from a read error. The TCRbeta library was prepared with unique molecular identifiers. TCRdb used MiXCR to reprocess the PCR reads, holding one entry per CDR3 protein. The sample lists hundreds of thousands of distinct CDR3 sequences, around 16% occurring once. Germline CDR1 and CDR2: DFQATT and SNEGSKA (reference sequence). The CDR3 covers 16 residues. V gene TRBV20-1 combines with J gene TRBJ2-5, with 10 bases aligning to TRBD1. The TCR originated in a human donor who donated a stem cell graft to a child with acute myeloid leukemia. The sequenced sample was PBMCs from the stem cell graft donor, obtained from the stem cell graft. The CDR3 here is CCARPFRDRGQETQYF. The CDR3 DNA is TGCTGTGCTAGACCCTTCCGGGACAGGGGTCAAGAGACCCAGTACTTC.